This T cell receptor (beta chain) was recorded in a study of blood T cell repertoires in COVID-19. The germline V and J ends were trimmed by 1 base and 6 bases, with 14 bases remaining between them. The CDR3 runs to 15 residues. CDR1 is SGHKS and CDR2 is YYEKEE in the germline V gene (reference sequence). Clones were read by immunoSEQ multiplex PCR, and TCRdb kept only the in-frame ones, dropping some. The repertoire includes hundreds of thousands of clones, 70% to 90% of them detected once, and approximately 1.6% sits in the top ten. Two negative PCRs, clearance, or symptom resolution were required of recovered Cohort 3 donors.

This TCR came from a woman in her 50s who had recovered from COVID-19. Source material: PBMCs or T cells enriched from blood (not recorded which). This chain connects TRBV5-5 to TRBJ2-1; D may be TRBD2 (5 bases). CDR3 bases: TGTGCCAGCAGCTTGCGGGATGATGGCGGCAATGAGCAGTTCTTC. This encodes CASSLRDDGGNEQFF.